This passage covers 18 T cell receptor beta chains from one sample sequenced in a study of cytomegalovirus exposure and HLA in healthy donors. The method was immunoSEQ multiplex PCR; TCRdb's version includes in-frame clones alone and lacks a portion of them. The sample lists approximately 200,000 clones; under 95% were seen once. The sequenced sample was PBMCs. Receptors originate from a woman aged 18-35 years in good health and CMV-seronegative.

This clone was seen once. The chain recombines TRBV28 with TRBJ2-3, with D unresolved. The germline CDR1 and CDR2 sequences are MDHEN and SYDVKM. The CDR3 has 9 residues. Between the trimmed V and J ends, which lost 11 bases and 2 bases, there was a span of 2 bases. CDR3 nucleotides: TGTGCCTACACAGATACGCAGTATTTT. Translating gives CAYTDTQYF. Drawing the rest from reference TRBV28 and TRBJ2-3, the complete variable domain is DVKVTQSSRYLVKRTGEKVFLECVQDMDHENMFWYRQDPGLGLRLIYFSYDVKMKEKGDIPEGYSVSREKKERFSLILESASTNQTSMYLCAYTDTQYFGPGTRLTVL.

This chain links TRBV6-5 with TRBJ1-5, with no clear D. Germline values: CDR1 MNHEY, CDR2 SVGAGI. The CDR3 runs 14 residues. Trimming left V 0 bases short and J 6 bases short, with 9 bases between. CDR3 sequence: CASSYSRGSQPQHF. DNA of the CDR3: TGTGCCAGCAGTTACTCTCGGGGAAGTCAGCCCCAGCATTTT.

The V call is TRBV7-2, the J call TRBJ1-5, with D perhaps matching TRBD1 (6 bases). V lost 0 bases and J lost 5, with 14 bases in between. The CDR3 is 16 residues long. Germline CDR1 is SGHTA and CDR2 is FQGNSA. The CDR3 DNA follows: TGTGCCAGCAGCTTAGCGCTGGACAGAGCTCATCAGCCCCAGCATTTT. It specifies CASSLALDRAHQPQHF.

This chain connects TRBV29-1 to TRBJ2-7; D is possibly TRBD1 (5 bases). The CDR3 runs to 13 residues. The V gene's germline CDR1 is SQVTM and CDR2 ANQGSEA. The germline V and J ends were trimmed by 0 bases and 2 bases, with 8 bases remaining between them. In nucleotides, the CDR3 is TGCAGCGTTGAAGACAGGGAACCCTACGAGCAGTACTTC. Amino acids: CSVEDREPYEQYF.

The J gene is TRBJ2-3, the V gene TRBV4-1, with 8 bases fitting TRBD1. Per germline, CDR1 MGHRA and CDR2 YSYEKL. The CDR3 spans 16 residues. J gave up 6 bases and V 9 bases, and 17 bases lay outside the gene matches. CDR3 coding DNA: TGCGCCAGTTCGGGACAGGCTACGCTCCTAGGGGATACGCAGTATTTT. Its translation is CASSGQATLLGDTQYF.

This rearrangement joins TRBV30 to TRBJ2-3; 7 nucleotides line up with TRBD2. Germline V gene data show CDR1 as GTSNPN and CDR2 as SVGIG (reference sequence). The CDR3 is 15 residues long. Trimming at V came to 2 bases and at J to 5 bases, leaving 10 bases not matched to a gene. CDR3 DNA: TGTGCCTGGAGTCCCCCGGGGGGAGCGGTAGATACGCAGTATTTT. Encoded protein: CAWSPPGGAVDTQYF.

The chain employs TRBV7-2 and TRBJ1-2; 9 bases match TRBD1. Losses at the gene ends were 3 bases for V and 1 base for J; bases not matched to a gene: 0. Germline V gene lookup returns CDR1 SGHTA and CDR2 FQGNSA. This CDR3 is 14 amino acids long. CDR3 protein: CASSLGQGNYGYTF. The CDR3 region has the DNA TGTGCCAGCAGCTTGGGACAGGGTAACTATGGCTACACCTTC.

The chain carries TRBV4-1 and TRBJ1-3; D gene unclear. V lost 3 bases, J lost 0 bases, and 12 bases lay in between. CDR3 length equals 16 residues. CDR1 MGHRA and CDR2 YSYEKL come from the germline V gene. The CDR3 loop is CASSHAGRDSGNTIYF. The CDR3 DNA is TGCGCCAGCAGCCACGCCGGACGGGACTCTGGAAACACCATATATTTT.

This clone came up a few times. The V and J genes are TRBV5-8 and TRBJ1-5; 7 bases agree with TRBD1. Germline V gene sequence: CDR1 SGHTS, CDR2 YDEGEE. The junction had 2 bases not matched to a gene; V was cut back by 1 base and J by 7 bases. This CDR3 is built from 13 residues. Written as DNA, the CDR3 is TGTGCCAGCAGCTTGAAGGGGGCACAGCCCCAGCATTTT. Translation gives CASSLKGAQPQHF. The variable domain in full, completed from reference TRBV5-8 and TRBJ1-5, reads EAGVTQSPTHLIKTRGQQATLRCSPISGHTSVYWYQQALGLGLQFLLWYDEGEERNRGNFPPRFSGRQFPNYSSELNVNALELEDSALYLCASSLKGAQPQHFGDGTRLSIL.

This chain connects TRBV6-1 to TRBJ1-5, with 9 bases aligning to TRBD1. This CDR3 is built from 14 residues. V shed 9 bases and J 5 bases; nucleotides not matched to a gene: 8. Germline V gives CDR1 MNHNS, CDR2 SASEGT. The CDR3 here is CASKGQGSDQPQHF. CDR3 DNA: TGTGCCAGTAAGGGACAGGGCTCCGATCAGCCCCAGCATTTT.

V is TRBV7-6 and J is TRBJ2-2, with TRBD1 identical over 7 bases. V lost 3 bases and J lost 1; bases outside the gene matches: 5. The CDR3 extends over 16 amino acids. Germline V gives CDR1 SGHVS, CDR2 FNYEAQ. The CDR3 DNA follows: TGTGCCAGCAGCTTTCCCGCAGGGGGGAACACCGGGGAGCTGTTTTTT. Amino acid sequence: CASSFPAGGNTGELFF. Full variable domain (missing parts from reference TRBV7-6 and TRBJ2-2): GAGVSQSPRYKVTKRGQDVALRCDPISGHVSLYWYRQALGQGPEFLTYFNYEAQQDKSGLPNDRFSAERPEGSISTLTIQRTEQRDSAMYRCASSFPAGGNTGELFFGEGSRLTVL.

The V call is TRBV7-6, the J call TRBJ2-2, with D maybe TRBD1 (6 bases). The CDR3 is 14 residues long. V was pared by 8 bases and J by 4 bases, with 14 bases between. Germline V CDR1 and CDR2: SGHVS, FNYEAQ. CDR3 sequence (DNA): TGTGCCAGCGTTCGCGGACAGCTCACCGGGGAGCTGTTTTTT. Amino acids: CASVRGQLTGELFF. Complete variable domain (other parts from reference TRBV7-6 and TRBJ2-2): GAGVSQSPRYKVTKRGQDVALRCDPISGHVSLYWYRQALGQGPEFLTYFNYEAQQDKSGLPNDRFSAERPEGSISTLTIQRTEQRDSAMYRCASVRGQLTGELFFGEGSRLTVL.

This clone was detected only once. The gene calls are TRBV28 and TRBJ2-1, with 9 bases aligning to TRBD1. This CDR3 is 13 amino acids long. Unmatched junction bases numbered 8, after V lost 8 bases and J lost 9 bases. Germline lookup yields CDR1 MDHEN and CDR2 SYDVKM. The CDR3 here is CASVDRGLGEQFF. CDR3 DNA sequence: TGTGCCAGCGTCGACAGGGGGTTAGGTGAGCAGTTCTTC.

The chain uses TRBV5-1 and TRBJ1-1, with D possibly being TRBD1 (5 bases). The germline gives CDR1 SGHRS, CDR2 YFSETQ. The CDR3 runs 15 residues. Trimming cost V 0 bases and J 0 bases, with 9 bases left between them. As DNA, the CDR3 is TGCGCCAGCAGCTTGGCGGGGGGTCTGAACACTGAAGCTTTCTTT. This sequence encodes CASSLAGGLNTEAFF.

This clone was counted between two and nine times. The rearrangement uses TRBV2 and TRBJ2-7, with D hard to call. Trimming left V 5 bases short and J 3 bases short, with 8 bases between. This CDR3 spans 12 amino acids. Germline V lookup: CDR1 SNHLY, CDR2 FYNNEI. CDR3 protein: CASSPPRYEQYF. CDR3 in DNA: TGTGCCAGCAGTCCCCCTCGCTACGAGCAGTACTTC.

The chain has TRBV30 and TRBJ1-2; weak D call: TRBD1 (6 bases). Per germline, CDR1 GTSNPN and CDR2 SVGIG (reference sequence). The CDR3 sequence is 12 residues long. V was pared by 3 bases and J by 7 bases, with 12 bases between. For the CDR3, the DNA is TGTGCCTGGAGGTTAGACAGGATTGGCTACACCTTC. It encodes CAWRLDRIGYTF.

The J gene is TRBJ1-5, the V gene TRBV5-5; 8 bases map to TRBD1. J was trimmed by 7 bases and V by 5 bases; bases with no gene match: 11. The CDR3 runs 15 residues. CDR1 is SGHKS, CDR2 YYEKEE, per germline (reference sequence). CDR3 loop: CASSTGRDRYQPQHF. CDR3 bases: TGTGCCAGCAGTACTGGGCGGGACAGGTACCAGCCCCAGCATTTT.

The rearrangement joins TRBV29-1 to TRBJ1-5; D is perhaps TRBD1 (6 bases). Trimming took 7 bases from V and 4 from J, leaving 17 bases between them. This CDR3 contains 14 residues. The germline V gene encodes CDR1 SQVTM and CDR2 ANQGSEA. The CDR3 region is CSAWTAVENQPQHF. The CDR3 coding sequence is TGCAGCGCCTGGACAGCAGTTGAGAATCAGCCCCAGCATTTT.